A selection of T cell receptor beta chains follows, all from one sample in a study of yellow fever vaccine responses in identical twins. Each CDR3 protein gets one entry after TCRdb re-called the RT-PCR reads with MiXCR. Altogether 950 or so distinct CDR3 sequences are present, over 70% being singletons, with the ten largest covering about 15%. The material was T cells from blood (PBMCs), unsorted or a sorted subset (not recorded which), obtained before or after yellow fever vaccination (not recorded which). These receptors all come from a female donor who received the yellow fever vaccine. Each CDR3 is given with its conserved first and last residue. A D gene is named only where the DNA matches it firmly. Clone size is given for some rows only: seen once, a few or many times, or a class if the clone is expanded.

D gene: -
V gene: TRBV11-2
J gene: TRBJ2-5
clone size: -
CDR3 length: 13
CDR3 protein: CASSKDYQETQYF
CDR3 DNA: TGTGCCAGCAGCAAGGACTATCAAGAGACCCAGTACTTC

D gene: -
V gene: TRBV9
J gene: TRBJ2-5
clone size: -
CDR3 length: 15
CDR3 protein: CASSETFGGRETQYF
CDR3 DNA: TGTGCCAGCAGCGAGACCTTCGGGGGCCGAGAGACCCAGTACTTC

D gene: -
V gene: TRBV7-9
J gene: TRBJ2-2
clone size: -
CDR3 length: 15
CDR3 protein: CASSSFQGPTGELFF
CDR3 DNA: TGTGCCAGCAGCTCGTTTCAGGGGCCCACCGGGGAGCTGTTTTTT

D gene: -
V gene: TRBV5-1
J gene: TRBJ1-1
clone size: few
CDR3 length: 15
CDR3 protein: CASSLVWGRNTEAFF
CDR3 DNA: TGCGCCAGCAGCTTGGTTTGGGGGAGGAACACTGAAGCTTTCTTT

D gene: TRBD1
V gene: TRBV4-2
J gene: TRBJ2-7
clone size: -
CDR3 length: 17
CDR3 protein: CASSPMPGQGASYEQYF
CDR3 DNA: TGTGCCAGCAGCCCCATGCCGGGACAGGGGGCCTCCTACGAGCAGTACTTC

D gene: -
V gene: TRBV20-1
J gene: TRBJ1-3
clone size: -
CDR3 length: 15
CDR3 protein: CSARGPTESGNTIYF
CDR3 DNA: TGCAGTGCTAGGGGGCCTACAGAGTCTGGAAACACCATATATTTT

D gene: -
V gene: TRBV10-1
J gene: TRBJ1-2
clone size: few
CDR3 length: 18
CDR3 protein: CASSAEGRVGNFNYGYTF
CDR3 DNA: TGCGCCAGCAGTGCCGAGGGGAGGGTAGGTAACTTTAACTATGGCTACACCTTC

D gene: -
V gene: TRBV11-1
J gene: TRBJ2-2
clone size: -
CDR3 length: 14
CDR3 protein: CASSFYSNTGELFF
CDR3 DNA: TGTGCCAGCAGCTTTTATAGCAACACCGGGGAGCTGTTTTTT

D gene: TRBD2
V gene: TRBV7-3
J gene: TRBJ2-7
clone size: -
CDR3 length: 15
CDR3 protein: CASSMTSGSGYEQYF
CDR3 DNA: TGTGCCAGCAGCATGACTAGCGGGAGCGGCTACGAGCAGTACTTC

D gene: TRBD1
V gene: TRBV6-2/TRBV6-3
J gene: TRBJ2-5
clone size: -
CDR3 length: 15
CDR3 protein: CASSPTGTPTETQYF
CDR3 DNA: TGTGCCAGCAGCCCGACAGGGACGCCTACAGAGACCCAGTACTTC

D gene: -
V gene: TRBV4-1
J gene: TRBJ2-7
clone size: few
CDR3 length: 15
CDR3 protein: CASSHVGGRPGEQYF
CDR3 DNA: TGCGCCAGCAGCCACGTCGGAGGGAGACCGGGGGAGCAGTACTTC

D gene: -
V gene: TRBV24-1
J gene: TRBJ2-1
clone size: few
CDR3 length: 12
CDR3 protein: CATSGGYNEQFF
CDR3 DNA: TGTGCCACCAGCGGGGGTTACAATGAGCAGTTCTTC